This is a list of T cell receptor beta chains from one sample in a study of T cell responses to AZD1222 COVID-19 vaccine. The data were produced by immunoSEQ multiplex PCR, yet TCRdb's version contains in-frame clones alone and is incomplete. There are 95,000 to 150,000 clones in the sample; 87% occur only once, and about 1.2% lies in the top ten. The sample consisted of peripheral blood, taken on day 0 of AZD1222 vaccination. The receptors originated from an adult in good health. Both conserved end residues are trimmed from each CDR3. D genes are given only for firm matches.

-	TRBV15	TRBJ1-2	14	ATSPRASPAGYGYT
-	TRBV6-1	TRBJ1-5	11	ASSERRNQPQH
-	TRBV7-9	TRBJ1-1	13	ASSLGQERNTEAF
-	TRBV4-3	TRBJ2-1	14	ASSQERAAPPDEQF
-	TRBV12-5	TRBJ1-1	14	ASGTMGGTSNTEAF
TRBD2	TRBV11-2	TRBJ2-1	15	ASSTPPASGDYNEQF
-	TRBV18	TRBJ1-1	12	ASSPRMDMAEAF
TRBD1	TRBV2	TRBJ1-4	14	ASRTGQGSTNEKLF
-	TRBV6-6	TRBJ1-1	10	ASSRVNTEAF
-	TRBV5-5	TRBJ2-3	13	ASSFTRASTDTQY
-	TRBV4-1	TRBJ1-2	13	ASSQDFGLGYGYT
-	TRBV27	TRBJ2-7	13	ASSVDGALRYEQY
-	TRBV15	TRBJ2-5	11	ATSTVFQETQY
TRBD1	TRBV2	TRBJ1-4	12	ASREQGEGEKLF
-	TRBV6-5	TRBJ1-1	11	ASSYLSGGEAF
-	TRBV7-9	TRBJ1-1	10	ASSIERSEAF
TRBD1	TRBV4-2	TRBJ1-1	13	ASSQDHAGGVEAF
-	TRBV4-1	TRBJ2-7	13	ASSPGQSSTYEQY
TRBD1	TRBV5-1	TRBJ1-2	13	ASSLEGRGSRGYT
-	TRBV5-1	TRBJ1-2	11	ASSLEGNYGYT
-	TRBV7-9	TRBJ2-7	11	ASSLDVPHEQY
TRBD2	TRBV5-1	TRBJ2-1	15	ASSAGATGVSYNEQF
TRBD2	TRBV3-1/TRBV3-2	TRBJ2-2	16	ASSLIHIAGGNTGELF
-	TRBV5-1	TRBJ1-2	9	ASSGDGGYT
-	TRBV21-1	TRBJ2-7	16	ASSKARTTRTGYYEQY
TRBD1	TRBV5-4	TRBJ2-6	14	ASSSNRGPGANVLT
TRBD1	TRBV6-5	TRBJ2-2	14	ASSYDWTGGTGELF
-	TRBV3-1/TRBV3-2	TRBJ2-7	10	ASSQDPGRLY
-	TRBV6-2/TRBV6-3	TRBJ1-1	11	ASSKAGNTEAF
TRBD1	TRBV18	TRBJ2-5	14	ASSPPGYRGSETQY
-	TRBV18	TRBJ1-3	14	ASSPIQGSSGNTIY